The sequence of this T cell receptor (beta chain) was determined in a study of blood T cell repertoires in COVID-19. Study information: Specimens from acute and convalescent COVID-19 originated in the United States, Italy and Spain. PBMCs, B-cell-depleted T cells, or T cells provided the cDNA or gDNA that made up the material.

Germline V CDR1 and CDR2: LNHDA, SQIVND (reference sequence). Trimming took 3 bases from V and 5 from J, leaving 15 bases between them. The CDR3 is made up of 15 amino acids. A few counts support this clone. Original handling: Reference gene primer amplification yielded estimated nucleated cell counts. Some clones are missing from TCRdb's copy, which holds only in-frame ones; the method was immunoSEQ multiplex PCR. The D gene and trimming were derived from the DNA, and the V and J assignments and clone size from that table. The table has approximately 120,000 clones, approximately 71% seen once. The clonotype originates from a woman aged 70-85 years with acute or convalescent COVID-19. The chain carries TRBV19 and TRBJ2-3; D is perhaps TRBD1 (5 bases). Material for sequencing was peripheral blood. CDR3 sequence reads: CASSIPDIFGDTQYF. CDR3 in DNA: TGTGCCAGTAGTATCCCGGACATATTTGGAGATACGCAGTATTTT. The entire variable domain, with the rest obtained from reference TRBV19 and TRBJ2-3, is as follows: DGGITQSPKYLFRKEGQNVTLSCEQNLNHDAMYWYRQDPGQGLRLIYYSQIVNDFQKGDIAEGYSVSREKKESFPLTVTSAQKNPTAFYLCASSIPDIFGDTQYFGPGTRLTVL.